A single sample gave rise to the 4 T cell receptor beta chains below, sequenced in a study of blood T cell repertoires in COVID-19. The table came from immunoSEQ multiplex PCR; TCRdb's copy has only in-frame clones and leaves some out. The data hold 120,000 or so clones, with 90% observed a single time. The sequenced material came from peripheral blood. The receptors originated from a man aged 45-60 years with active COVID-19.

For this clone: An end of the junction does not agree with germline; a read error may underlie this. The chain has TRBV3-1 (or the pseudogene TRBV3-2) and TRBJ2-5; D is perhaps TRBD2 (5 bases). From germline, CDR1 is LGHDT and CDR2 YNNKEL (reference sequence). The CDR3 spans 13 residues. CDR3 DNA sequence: TGTGCCAGCAGCAAAGACGAGGGAGAGACCCAGTACTTC. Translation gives CASSKDEGETQYF.

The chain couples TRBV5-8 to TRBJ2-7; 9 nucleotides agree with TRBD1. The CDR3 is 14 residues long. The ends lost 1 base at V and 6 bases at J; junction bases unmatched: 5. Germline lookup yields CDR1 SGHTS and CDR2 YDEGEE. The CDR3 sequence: CASSLWAQGAEQYF. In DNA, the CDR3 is TGTGCCAGCAGCTTGTGGGCACAGGGGGCCGAGCAGTACTTC.

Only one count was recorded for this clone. The CDR3 bases are TGCGCCAGCAGCCAAGGCCTAGCGGGGGCCGGAAAGGAGACCCAGTACTTC. It yields the protein CASSQGLAGAGKETQYF. V and J are TRBV4-1 and TRBJ2-5, with 10 bases lining up with TRBD2. This CDR3 has 17 amino acids. After removal of 1 base from V and 5 bases from J, the junction contained 10 bases not matched to a gene. The germline V gene has CDR1 MGHRA and CDR2 YSYEKL.

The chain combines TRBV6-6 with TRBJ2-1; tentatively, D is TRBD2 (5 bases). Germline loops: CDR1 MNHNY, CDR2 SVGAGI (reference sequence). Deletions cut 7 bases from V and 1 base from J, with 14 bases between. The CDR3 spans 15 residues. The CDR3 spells CASMEVGDSYNEQFF. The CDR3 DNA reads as TGTGCCAGCATGGAGGTGGGAGATTCCTACAATGAGCAGTTCTTC.